The clone carrying this T cell receptor (beta chain) has more than one count but fewer than ten. This sample was taken from a study of naive and memory T cell subsets. An equimolar mix of two oligonucleotides served as the beta constant-region primer for TRBC1 and TRBC2. Ligated cDNA was amplified by four rounds of PCR with nested alpha and beta constant-region primers and SP2. TCRdb ran MiXCR on the UMI-ligation and nested PCR reads and lists one entry per CDR3 protein. The sample lists tens of thousands of distinct CDR3 sequences; about 10% were seen once. The germline CDR1 and CDR2 sequences are MRHNA and SNTAGT. The CDR3 length is 15 residues. J gave up 6 bases and V 5 bases, and 3 bases lay outside the gene matches.

V is TRBV6-4 and J is TRBJ2-3; 15 bases are shared with TRBD2. Sequencing used central memory CD8+ T cells from blood. The TCR was taken from a human donor in good health. The CDR3 sequence is CASSPGTSGRDTQYF. DNA of the CDR3: TGTGCCAGCAGTCCCGGGACTAGCGGGAGGGATACGCAGTATTTT.